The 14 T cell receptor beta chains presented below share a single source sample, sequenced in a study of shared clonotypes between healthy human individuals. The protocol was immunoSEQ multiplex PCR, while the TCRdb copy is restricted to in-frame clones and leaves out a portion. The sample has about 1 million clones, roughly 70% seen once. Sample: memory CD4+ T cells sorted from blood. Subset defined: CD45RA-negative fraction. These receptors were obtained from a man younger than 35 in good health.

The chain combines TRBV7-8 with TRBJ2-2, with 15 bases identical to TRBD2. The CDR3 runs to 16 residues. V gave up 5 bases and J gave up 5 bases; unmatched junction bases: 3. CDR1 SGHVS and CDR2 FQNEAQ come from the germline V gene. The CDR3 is CASSPGLAGGTGELFF. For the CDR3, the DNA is TGTGCCAGCAGCCCCGGACTAGCGGGAGGGACCGGGGAGCTGTTTTTT.

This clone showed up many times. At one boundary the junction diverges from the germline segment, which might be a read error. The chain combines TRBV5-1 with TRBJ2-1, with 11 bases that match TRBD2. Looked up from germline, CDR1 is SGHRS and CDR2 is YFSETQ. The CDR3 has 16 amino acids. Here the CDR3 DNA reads TGCACCAGCAGCTCGATTAGCGGGGGGGCCCACAATGAGCAGTTCTTC. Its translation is CTSSSISGGAHNEQFF. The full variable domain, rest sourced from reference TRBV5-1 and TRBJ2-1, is KAGVTQTPRYLIKTRGQQVTLSCSPISGHRSVSWYQQTPGQGLQFLFEYFSETQRNKGNFPGRFSGRQFSNSRSEMNVSTLELGDSALYLCTSSSISGGAHNEQFFGPGTRLTVL.

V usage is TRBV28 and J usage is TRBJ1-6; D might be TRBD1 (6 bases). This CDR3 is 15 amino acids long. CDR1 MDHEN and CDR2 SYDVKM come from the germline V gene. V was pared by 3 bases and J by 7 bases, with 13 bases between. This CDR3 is CASSLPGDKNSPLHF. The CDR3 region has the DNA TGTGCCAGCAGTTTGCCCGGGGACAAAAATTCACCCCTCCACTTT.

The CDR3 sequence: CASTGRMMNQPQHF. CDR3 bases: TGTGCCTCGACAGGGCGGATGATGAATCAGCCCCAGCATTTT. The gene calls are TRBV30 and TRBJ1-5; 7 bases map to TRBD1. This CDR3 comprises 14 residues. The V gene end was trimmed by 7 bases and the J gene end by 4 bases; junction bases not matched to a gene: 10. Per the germline V gene, CDR1 is GTSNPN and CDR2 is SVGIG (reference sequence). Full variable domain (remainder filled in from reference TRBV30 and TRBJ1-5): SQTIHQWPATLVQPVGSPLSLECTVEGTSNPNLYWYRQAAGRGLQLLFYSVGIGQISSEVPQNLSASRPQDRQFILSSKKLLLSDSGFYLCASTGRMMNQPQHFGDGTRLSIL.

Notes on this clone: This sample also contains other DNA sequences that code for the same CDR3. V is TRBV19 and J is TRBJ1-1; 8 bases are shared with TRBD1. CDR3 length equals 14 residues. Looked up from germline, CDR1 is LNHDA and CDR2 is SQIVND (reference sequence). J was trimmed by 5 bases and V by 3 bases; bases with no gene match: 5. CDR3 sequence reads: CASSIGTGGTEAFF. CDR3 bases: TGTGCCAGTAGTATTGGGACAGGTGGGACTGAAGCTTTCTTT.

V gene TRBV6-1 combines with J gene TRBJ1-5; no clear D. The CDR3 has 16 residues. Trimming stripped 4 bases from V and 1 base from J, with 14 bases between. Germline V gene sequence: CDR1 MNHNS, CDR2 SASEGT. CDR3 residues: CASSAPRTGSNQPQHF. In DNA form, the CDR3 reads TGTGCCAGCAGTGCACCGAGGACGGGGAGCAATCAGCCCCAGCATTTT.

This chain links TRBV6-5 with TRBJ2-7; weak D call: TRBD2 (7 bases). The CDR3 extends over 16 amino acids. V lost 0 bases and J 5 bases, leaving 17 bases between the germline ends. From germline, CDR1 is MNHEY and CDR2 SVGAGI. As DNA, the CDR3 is TGTGCCAGCAGTTACTCTAGGGGGGGCGGTTGGGACGAGCAGTACTTC. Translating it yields CASSYSRGGGWDEQYF.

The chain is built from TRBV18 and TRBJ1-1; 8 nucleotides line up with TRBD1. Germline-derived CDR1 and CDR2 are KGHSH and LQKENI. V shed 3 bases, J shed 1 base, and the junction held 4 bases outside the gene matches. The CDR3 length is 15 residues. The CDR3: CASSPATGANTEAFF. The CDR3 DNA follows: TGTGCCAGCTCACCCGCGACAGGGGCGAACACTGAAGCTTTCTTT. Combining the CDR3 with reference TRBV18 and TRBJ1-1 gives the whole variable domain NAGVMQNPRHLVRRRGQEARLRCSPMKGHSHVYWYRQLPEEGLKFMVYLQKENIIDESGMPKERFSAEFPKEGPSILRIQQVVRGDSAAYFCASSPATGANTEAFFGQGTRLTVV.

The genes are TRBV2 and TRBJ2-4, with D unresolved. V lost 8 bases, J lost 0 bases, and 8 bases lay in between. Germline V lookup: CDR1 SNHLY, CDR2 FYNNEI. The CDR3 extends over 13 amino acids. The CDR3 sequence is CASGSLAKNIQYF. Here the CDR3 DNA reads TGTGCCAGCGGGTCCTTAGCCAAAAACATTCAGTACTTC.

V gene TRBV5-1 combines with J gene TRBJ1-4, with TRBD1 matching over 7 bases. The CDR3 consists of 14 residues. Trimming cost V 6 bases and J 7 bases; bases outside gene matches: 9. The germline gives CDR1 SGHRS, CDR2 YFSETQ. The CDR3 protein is CASNQQGTGEKLFF. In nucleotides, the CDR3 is TGCGCCAGCAACCAACAGGGGACCGGTGAAAAACTGTTTTTT.

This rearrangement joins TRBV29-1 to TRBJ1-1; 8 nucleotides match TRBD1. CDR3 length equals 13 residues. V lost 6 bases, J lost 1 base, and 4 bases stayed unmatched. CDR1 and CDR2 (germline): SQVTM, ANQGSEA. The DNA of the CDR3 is TGCAGCGTGGCAGGGGGCTCGAACACTGAAGCTTTCTTT. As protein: CSVAGGSNTEAFF.

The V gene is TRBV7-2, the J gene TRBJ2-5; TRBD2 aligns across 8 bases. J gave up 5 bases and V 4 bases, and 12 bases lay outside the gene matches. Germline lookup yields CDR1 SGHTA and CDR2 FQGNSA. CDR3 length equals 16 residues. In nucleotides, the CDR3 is TGTGCCAGCAGCTCGGGAGGGTTAGCGGGGCGGGAGACCCAGTACTTC. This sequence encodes CASSSGGLAGRETQYF.

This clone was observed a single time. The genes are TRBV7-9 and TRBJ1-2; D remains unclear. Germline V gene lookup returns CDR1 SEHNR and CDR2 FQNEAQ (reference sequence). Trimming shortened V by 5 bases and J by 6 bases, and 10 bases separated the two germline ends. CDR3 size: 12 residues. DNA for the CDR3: TGTGCCAGCAGCCGGGAGAGGGATGGCTACACCTTC. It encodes CASSRERDGYTF.

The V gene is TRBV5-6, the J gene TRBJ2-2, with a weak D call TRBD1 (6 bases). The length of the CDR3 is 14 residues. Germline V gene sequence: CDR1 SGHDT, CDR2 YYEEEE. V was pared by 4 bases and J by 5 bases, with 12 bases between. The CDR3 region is CASSPYTGTGELFF. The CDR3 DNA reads TGTGCCAGCAGCCCTTATACAGGGACCGGGGAGCTGTTTTTT.